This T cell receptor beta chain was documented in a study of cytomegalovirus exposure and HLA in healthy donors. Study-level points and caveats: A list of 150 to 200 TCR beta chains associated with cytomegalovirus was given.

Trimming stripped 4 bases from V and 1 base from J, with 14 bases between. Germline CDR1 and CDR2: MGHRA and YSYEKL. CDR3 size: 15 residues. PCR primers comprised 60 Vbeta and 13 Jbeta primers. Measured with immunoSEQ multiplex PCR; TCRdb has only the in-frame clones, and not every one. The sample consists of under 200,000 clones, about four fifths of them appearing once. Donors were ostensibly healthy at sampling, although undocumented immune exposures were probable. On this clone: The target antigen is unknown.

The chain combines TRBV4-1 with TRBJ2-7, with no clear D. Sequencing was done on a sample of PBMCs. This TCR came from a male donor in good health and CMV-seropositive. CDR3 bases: TGCGCCAGCAGCCCCGGTCTAGGAATTTCCTACGAGCAGTACTTC. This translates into CASSPGLGISYEQYF.